This TCR beta chain was identified in a study of shared clonotypes between healthy human individuals. Study-wide context: Those who served as donors were a couple of women and three men between the ages of 18 and 49.

In the sorted-subset replicate PCRs, 200 ng DNA, tens of thousands of T cell genomes, was used. Sequenced by immunoSEQ multiplex PCR; TCRdb stores in-frame clones only, minus some. The sample records more than 550,000 clones, around 92% being singletons. The germline CDR1 and CDR2 sequences are SQVTM and ANQGSEA. The CDR3 spans 16 residues. Germline trimming cut 7 bases from V and 0 bases from J; bases unmatched to any gene: 8. CD45RO-negative CD8 cells positively selected for CCR7 made up the naive population, which excluded terminally differentiated effector memory CD45RA+ cells. This receptor was obtained from a man aged 25 to 45 in good health. What was sequenced was naive CD8+ T cells sorted from blood. The rearrangement links TRBV29-1 to TRBJ2-1, with 11 bases fitting TRBD2. The CDR3 loop reads CSARTSGRFSYNEQFF. CDR3 coding DNA: TGCAGCGCCCGGACTAGCGGGCGTTTCTCCTACAATGAGCAGTTCTTC.